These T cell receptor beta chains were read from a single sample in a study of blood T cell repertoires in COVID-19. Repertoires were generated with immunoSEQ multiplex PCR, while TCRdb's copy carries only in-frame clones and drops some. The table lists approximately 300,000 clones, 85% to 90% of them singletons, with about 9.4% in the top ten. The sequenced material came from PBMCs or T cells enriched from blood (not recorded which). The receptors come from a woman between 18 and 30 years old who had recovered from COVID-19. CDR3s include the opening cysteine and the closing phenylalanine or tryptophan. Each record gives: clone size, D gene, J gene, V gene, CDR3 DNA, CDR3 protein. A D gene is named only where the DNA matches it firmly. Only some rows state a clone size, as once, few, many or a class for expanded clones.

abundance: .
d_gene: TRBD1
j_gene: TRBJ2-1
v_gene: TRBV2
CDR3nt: TGTGCCAGCAGCCCACAGGGACAGGGGGCGAATGAGCAGTTCTTC
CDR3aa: CASSPQGQGANEQFF

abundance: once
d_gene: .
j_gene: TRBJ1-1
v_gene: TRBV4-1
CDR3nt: TGCGCCACCTCCTCGGCAGGGAACACTGAAGCTTTCTTT
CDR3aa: CATSSAGNTEAFF

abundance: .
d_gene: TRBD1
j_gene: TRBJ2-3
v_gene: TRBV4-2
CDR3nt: TGTGCCAGCAGCCAAGATGTCCCAGCAGGGGGTAGAGGTGATACGCAGTATTTT
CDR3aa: CASSQDVPAGGRGDTQYF

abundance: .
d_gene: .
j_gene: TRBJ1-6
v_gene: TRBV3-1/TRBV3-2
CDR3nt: TGTGCCAGCAGCCAAGTGTTCGATTCACCCCTCCACTTT
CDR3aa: CASSQVFDSPLHF

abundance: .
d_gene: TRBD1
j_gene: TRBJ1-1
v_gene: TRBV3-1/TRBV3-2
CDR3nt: TGTGCCAGCACCCCTACGACAGGGGCGAACACTGAAGCTTTCTTT
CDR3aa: CASTPTTGANTEAFF

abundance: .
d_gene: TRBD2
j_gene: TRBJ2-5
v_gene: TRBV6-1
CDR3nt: TGTGCCAGCAGTGAATTAGTTTTGGGTGGCGGGAGTGGGACCCAGTACTTC
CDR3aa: CASSELVLGGGSGTQYF

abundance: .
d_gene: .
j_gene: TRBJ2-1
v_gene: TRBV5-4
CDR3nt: TGTGCCAGCAGCTTTTTGGCGGGAATAGGCTACAATGAGCAGTTCTTC
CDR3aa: CASSFLAGIGYNEQFF

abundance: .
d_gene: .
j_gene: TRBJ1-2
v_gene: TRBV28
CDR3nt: TGTGCCAGCAGTCTTGACAGCCTTAGGGGCTACACCTTC
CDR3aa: CASSLDSLRGYTF

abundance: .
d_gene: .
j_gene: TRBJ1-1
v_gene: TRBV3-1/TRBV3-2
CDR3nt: TGTGCCAGCAGCCAAGATTTCGGGAATACTGAAGCTTTCTTT
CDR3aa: CASSQDFGNTEAFF

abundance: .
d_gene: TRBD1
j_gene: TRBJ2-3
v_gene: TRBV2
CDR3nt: TGTGCCAGCAGGGGACAGGGGGAGAAGACAGATACGCAGTATTTT
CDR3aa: CASRGQGEKTDTQYF

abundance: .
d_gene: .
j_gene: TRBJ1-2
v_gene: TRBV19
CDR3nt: TGTGCCAGTACGCGGGGGGGCACCAACTATGGCTACACCTTC
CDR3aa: CASTRGGTNYGYTF

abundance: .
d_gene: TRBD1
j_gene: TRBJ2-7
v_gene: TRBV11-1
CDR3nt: TGTGCCAGCAGCTCCTCTGGGACAGGAACCTACGAGCAGTACTTC
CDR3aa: CASSSSGTGTYEQYF